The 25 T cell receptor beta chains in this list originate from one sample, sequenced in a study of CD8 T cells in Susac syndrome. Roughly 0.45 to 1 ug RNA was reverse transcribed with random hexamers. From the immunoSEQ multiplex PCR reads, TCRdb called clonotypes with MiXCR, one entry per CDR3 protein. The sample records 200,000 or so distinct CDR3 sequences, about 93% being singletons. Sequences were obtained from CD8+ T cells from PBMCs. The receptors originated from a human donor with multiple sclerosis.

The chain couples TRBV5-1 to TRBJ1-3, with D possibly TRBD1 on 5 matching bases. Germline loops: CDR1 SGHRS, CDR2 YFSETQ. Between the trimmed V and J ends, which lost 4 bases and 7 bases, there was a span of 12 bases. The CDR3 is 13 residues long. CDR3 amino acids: CASSRDEGNTIYF. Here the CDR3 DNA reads TGCGCCAGCAGCCGTGACGAGGGGAACACCATATATTTT.

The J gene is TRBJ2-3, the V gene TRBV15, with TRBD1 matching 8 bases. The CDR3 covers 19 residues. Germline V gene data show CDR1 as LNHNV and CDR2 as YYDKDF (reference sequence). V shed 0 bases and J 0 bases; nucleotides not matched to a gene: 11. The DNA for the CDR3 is TGTGCCACCAGCAGAGATCAGGGGGCAAACTTCTATAGCACAGATACGCAGTATTTT. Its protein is CATSRDQGANFYSTDTQYF.

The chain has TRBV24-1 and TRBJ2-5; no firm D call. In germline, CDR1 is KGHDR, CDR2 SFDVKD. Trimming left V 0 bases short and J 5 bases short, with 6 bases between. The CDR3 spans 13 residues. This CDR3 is CATSDLAKETQYF. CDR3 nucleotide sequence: TGTGCCACCAGTGATTTGGCCAAGGAGACCCAGTACTTC.

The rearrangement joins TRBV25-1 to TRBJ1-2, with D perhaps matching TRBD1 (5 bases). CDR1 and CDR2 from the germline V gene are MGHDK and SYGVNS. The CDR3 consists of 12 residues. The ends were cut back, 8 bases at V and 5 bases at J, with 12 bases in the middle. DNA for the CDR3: TGTGCCAGCCCCCCCCCAGGGTATGGCTACACCTTC. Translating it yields CASPPPGYGYTF.

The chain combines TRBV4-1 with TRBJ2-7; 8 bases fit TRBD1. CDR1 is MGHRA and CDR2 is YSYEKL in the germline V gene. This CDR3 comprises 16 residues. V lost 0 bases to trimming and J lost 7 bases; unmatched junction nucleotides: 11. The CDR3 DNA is TGCGCCAGCAGCCAAGATGTTGGGACAGGTTCTAGGGAGCAGTACTTC. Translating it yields CASSQDVGTGSREQYF.

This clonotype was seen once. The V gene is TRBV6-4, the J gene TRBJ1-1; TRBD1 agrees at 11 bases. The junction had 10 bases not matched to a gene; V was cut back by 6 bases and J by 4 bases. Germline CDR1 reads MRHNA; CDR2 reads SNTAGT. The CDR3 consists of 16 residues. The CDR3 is CASRRTGGARSTEAFF. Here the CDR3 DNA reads TGTGCCAGCAGGCGGACAGGGGGCGCCCGTAGCACTGAAGCTTTCTTT.

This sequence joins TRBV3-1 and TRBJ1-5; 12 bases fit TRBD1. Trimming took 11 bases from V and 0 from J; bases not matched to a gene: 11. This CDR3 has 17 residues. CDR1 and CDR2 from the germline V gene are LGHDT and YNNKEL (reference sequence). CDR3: CASGTGGFDYSNQPQHF. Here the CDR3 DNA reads TGTGCCTCGGGGACAGGGGGCTTTGACTATAGCAATCAGCCCCAGCATTTT.

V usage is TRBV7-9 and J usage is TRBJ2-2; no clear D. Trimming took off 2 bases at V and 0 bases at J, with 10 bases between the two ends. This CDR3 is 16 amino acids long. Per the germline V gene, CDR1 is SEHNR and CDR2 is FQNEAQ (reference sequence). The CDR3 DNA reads TGTGCCAGCAGCTTAAACCTTGTCTCGAACACCGGGGAGCTGTTTTTT. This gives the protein CASSLNLVSNTGELFF.

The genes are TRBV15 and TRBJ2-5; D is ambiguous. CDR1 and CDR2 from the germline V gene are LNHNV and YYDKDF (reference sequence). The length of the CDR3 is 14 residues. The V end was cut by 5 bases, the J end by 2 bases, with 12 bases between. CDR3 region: CATSASWGQETQYF. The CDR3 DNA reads TGTGCCACCAGCGCCTCTTGGGGACAAGAGACCCAGTACTTC.

CDR3 DNA sequence: TGTGCCAGCAGCTTATGGGACAGCAATCAGCCCCAGCATTTT. Translation gives CASSLWDSNQPQHF. The V gene is TRBV7-6, the J gene TRBJ1-5, with D maybe TRBD1 (5 bases). The germline V and J ends were trimmed by 2 bases and 1 base, with 6 bases remaining between them. CDR3 length equals 14 residues. From germline, CDR1 is SGHVS and CDR2 FNYEAQ.

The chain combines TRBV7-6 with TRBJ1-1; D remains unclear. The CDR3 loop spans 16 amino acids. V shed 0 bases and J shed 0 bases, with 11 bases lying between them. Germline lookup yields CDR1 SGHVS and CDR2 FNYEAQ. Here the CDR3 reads CASSLAPPLMNTEAFF. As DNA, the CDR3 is TGTGCCAGCAGCTTAGCTCCCCCTCTCATGAACACTGAAGCTTTCTTT.

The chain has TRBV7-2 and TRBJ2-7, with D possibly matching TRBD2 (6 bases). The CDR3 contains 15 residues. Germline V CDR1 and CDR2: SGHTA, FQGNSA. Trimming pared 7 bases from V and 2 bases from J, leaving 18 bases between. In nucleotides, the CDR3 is TGTGCCAGCACCTCTCTAGCGAGACCGCCCTACGAGCAGTACTTC. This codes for CASTSLARPPYEQYF.

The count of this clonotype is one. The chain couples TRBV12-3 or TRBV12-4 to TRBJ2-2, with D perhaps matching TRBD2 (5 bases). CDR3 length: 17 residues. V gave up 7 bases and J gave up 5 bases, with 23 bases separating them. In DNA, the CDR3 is TGTGCCAGCATGAACGGGGTTGAAGTGGAAGGTACCGGGGAGCTGTTTTTT. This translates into CASMNGVEVEGTGELFF.

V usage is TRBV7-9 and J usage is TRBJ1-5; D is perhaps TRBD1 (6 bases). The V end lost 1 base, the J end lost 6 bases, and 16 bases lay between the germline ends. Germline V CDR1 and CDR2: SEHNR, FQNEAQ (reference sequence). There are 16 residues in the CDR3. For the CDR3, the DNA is TGTGCCAGCAGCTTAGTCCAGGGGCAGGGGATTCAGCCCCAGCATTTT. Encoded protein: CASSLVQGQGIQPQHF.

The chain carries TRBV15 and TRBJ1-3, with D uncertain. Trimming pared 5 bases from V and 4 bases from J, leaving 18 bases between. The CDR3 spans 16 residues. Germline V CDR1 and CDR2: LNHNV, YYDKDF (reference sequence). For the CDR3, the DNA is TGTGCCACCAGCGGCCATGGAAAGGGTCCCGGAAACACCATATATTTT. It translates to CATSGHGKGPGNTIYF.

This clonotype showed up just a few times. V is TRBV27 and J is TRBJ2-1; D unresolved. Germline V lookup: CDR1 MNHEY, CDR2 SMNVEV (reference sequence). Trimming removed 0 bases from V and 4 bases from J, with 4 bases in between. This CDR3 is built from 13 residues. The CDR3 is CASSLSAYNEQFF. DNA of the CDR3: TGTGCCAGCAGTTTATCGGCTTACAATGAGCAGTTCTTC.

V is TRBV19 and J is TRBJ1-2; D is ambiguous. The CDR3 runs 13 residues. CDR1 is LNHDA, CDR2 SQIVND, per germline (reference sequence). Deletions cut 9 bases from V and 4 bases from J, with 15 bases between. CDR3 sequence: CASRDLMIYGYTF. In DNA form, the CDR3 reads TGTGCCAGCCGCGACTTAATGATCTATGGCTACACCTTC.

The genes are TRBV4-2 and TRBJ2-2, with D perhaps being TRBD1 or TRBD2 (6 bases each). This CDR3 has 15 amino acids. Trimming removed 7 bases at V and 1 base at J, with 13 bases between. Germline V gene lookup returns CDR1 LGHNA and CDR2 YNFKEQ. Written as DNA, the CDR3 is TGTGCCAGCACCCCGGAGGGGGGGAACACCGGGGAGCTGTTTTTT. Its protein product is CASTPEGGNTGELFF.

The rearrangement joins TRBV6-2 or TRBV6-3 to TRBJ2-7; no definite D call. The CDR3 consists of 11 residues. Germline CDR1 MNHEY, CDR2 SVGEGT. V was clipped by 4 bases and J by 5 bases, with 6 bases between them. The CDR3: CASSWKNEQYF. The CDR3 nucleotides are TGTGCCAGCAGTTGGAAGAACGAGCAGTACTTC.

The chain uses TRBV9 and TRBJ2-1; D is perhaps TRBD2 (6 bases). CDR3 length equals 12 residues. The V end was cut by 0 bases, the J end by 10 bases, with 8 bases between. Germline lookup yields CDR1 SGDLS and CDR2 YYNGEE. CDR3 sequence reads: CASSVGEVEQFF. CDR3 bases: TGTGCCAGCAGCGTAGGGGAGGTGGAGCAGTTCTTC.

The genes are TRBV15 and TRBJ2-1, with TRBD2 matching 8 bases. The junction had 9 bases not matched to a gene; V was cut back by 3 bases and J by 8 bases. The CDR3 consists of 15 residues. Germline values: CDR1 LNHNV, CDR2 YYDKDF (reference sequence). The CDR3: CATSSDGGAGYEQFF. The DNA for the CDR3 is TGTGCCACCAGCAGTGACGGGGGGGCAGGATATGAGCAGTTCTTC.

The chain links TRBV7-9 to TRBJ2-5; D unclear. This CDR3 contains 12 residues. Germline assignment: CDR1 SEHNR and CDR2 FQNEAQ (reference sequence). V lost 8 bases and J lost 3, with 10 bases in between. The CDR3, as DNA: TGTGCCAGCGAAGACGGCAAAGAGACCCAGTACTTC. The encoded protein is CASEDGKETQYF.

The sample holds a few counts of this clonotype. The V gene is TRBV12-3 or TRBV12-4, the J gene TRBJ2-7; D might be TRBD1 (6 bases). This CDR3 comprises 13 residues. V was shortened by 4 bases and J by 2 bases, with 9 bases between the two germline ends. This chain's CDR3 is CASSSQGPYEQYF. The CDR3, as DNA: TGTGCCAGCAGTTCACAGGGTCCCTACGAGCAGTACTTC.

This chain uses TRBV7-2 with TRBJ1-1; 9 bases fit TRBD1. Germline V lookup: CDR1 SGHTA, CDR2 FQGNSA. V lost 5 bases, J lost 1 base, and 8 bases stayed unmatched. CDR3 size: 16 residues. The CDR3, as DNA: TGTGCCAGCAGCGATCCCGGGACAGGGCCGAACACTGAAGCTTTCTTT. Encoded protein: CASSDPGTGPNTEAFF.

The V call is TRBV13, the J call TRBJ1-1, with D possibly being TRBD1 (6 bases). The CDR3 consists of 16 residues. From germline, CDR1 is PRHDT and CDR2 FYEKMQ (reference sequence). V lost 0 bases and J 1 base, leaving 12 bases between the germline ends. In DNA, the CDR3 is TGTGCCAGCAGCTTAGGGGGGGGCGATGCGAACACTGAAGCTTTCTTT. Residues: CASSLGGGDANTEAFF. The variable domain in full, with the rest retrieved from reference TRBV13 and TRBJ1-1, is AAGVIQSPRHLIKEKRETATLKCYPIPRHDTVYWYQQGPGQDPQFLISFYEKMQSDKGSIPDRFSAQQFSDYHSELNMSSLELGDSALYFCASSLGGGDANTEAFFGQGTRLTVV.